This is a list of T cell receptor beta chains from one sample in a study of blood T cell repertoires in COVID-19. The repertoire was sequenced with immunoSEQ multiplex PCR; TCRdb's copy has only in-frame clones and lacks some. The sample lists some 180,000 clones, around 80% occurring once. Sequencing input: peripheral blood. Receptors were obtained from a woman aged 55 to 70 with COVID-19, enrolled during active disease. Both conserved end residues are part of each CDR3. Each record gives: CDR3 DNA, CDR3 protein, D gene, V gene, clone size, J gene. The D gene is left open where the match is weak. Clone size is shown for a subset of rows, as once, few, many or a class of expanded clone.

CDR3nt: TGTGCCAGCAGCTTGAAAGGGGTTCACGAGCAGTACTTC; CDR3aa: CASSLKGVHEQYF; d_gene: NA; v_gene: TRBV5-4; abundance: NA; j_gene: TRBJ2-7
CDR3nt: TGTGCCAGCAGCAAAGGGGCTTCCGGGAGAGGGCACAACTCTGGAAACACCATATATTTT; CDR3aa: CASSKGASGRGHNSGNTIYF; d_gene: NA; v_gene: TRBV21-1; abundance: NA; j_gene: TRBJ1-3
CDR3nt: TGTGCCAGCAGTTTAAGCATAAATCAGCCCCAGCATTTT; CDR3aa: CASSLSINQPQHF; d_gene: NA; v_gene: TRBV12-3/TRBV12-4; abundance: once; j_gene: TRBJ1-5
CDR3nt: TGTGCCAGCAGCCCGGCGGGCCAAGCTCAAGAGACCCAGTACTTC; CDR3aa: CASSPAGQAQETQYF; d_gene: NA; v_gene: TRBV11-2; abundance: few; j_gene: TRBJ2-5
CDR3nt: TGTGCCAGCAGCGCAACGACCCACCACAGGGTTGGCGAGACCCAGTACTTC; CDR3aa: CASSATTHHRVGETQYF; d_gene: NA; v_gene: TRBV5-6; abundance: NA; j_gene: TRBJ2-5
CDR3nt: TGTGCCAGCAGCATTACTAGCGCGGAGACCCAGTACTTC; CDR3aa: CASSITSAETQYF; d_gene: TRBD2; v_gene: TRBV7-2; abundance: NA; j_gene: TRBJ2-5
CDR3nt: TGCGCCAGCAGCTGGACAGGGGGTAGCAATCAGCCCCAGCATTTT; CDR3aa: CASSWTGGSNQPQHF; d_gene: TRBD1; v_gene: TRBV5-1; abundance: few; j_gene: TRBJ1-5
CDR3nt: TGCGCCAGCAGCCAAGGGACAGGGTACGGGGCCAACGTCCTGACTTTC; CDR3aa: CASSQGTGYGANVLTF; d_gene: TRBD1; v_gene: TRBV4-1; abundance: NA; j_gene: TRBJ2-6
CDR3nt: TGTGCCAGCAGTTTCATCCAGGGGGCCTACAATCAGCCCCAGCATTTT; CDR3aa: CASSFIQGAYNQPQHF; d_gene: TRBD1; v_gene: TRBV28; abundance: NA; j_gene: TRBJ1-5
CDR3nt: TGCGCCAGCAGCTTGCCTGACAGGGCTAATTCACCCCTCCACTTT; CDR3aa: CASSLPDRANSPLHF; d_gene: TRBD1; v_gene: TRBV5-1; abundance: NA; j_gene: TRBJ1-6
CDR3nt: TGCGCCAGCAGCCAGACGAGCGGGAGGCGGGATACGCAGTATTTT; CDR3aa: CASSQTSGRRDTQYF; d_gene: TRBD2; v_gene: TRBV4-3; abundance: NA; j_gene: TRBJ2-3
CDR3nt: TGTGCCACCAGTGGGGCTCCCAGCAACACTGAAGCTTTCTTT; CDR3aa: CATSGAPSNTEAFF; d_gene: NA; v_gene: TRBV24-1; abundance: NA; j_gene: TRBJ1-1
CDR3nt: TGTGCCACCGCGACAGTTCTCAATGAAAAACTGTTTTTT; CDR3aa: CATATVLNEKLFF; d_gene: NA; v_gene: TRBV10-3; abundance: NA; j_gene: TRBJ1-4
CDR3nt: TGTGCCAGCAGCCTGAAAACTAGCGGGGGATCAGATACGCAGTATTTT; CDR3aa: CASSLKTSGGSDTQYF; d_gene: TRBD2; v_gene: TRBV5-6; abundance: NA; j_gene: TRBJ2-3
CDR3nt: TGTGCCAGCAACCGGAGGGGGAACACTGAAGCTTTCTTT; CDR3aa: CASNRRGNTEAFF; d_gene: NA; v_gene: TRBV12-3/TRBV12-4; abundance: NA; j_gene: TRBJ1-1
CDR3nt: TGCAGTGCCCCGAGTTATGGCTACACCTTC; CDR3aa: CSAPSYGYTF; d_gene: NA; v_gene: TRBV20-1; abundance: once; j_gene: TRBJ1-2
CDR3nt: TGTGCCACCAGCAGATCCGGGAGCCAGAATGAGCAGTTCTTC; CDR3aa: CATSRSGSQNEQFF; d_gene: NA; v_gene: TRBV15; abundance: NA; j_gene: TRBJ2-1
CDR3nt: TGTGCCAGCAGCCGTGGGACAGTCAATGAGCAGTTCTTC; CDR3aa: CASSRGTVNEQFF; d_gene: TRBD1; v_gene: TRBV3-1/TRBV3-2; abundance: NA; j_gene: TRBJ2-1
CDR3nt: TGTGCCAGTAGTATAGGGACAAATCAGCCCCAGCATTTT; CDR3aa: CASSIGTNQPQHF; d_gene: NA; v_gene: TRBV19; abundance: NA; j_gene: TRBJ1-5
CDR3nt: TGTGCCAGCAGCCTCAGGGGGGAATACTATGGCTACACCTTC; CDR3aa: CASSLRGEYYGYTF; d_gene: TRBD1; v_gene: TRBV7-6; abundance: NA; j_gene: TRBJ1-2
CDR3nt: TGTGCCAGCAGCTTAGCGGGAGCCTCTTCCCCGAAGACCCAGTACTTC; CDR3aa: CASSLAGASSPKTQYF; d_gene: NA; v_gene: TRBV7-2; abundance: NA; j_gene: TRBJ2-5
CDR3nt: TGTGCCAGTAGCCTTGAACAGGGACGGGCAAATCAGCCCCAGCATTTT; CDR3aa: CASSLEQGRANQPQHF; d_gene: NA; v_gene: TRBV19; abundance: once; j_gene: TRBJ1-5
CDR3nt: TGTGCCAGTAGTCCCCGTTTGGGAGGAGATAGCAATCAGCCCCAGCATTTT; CDR3aa: CASSPRLGGDSNQPQHF; d_gene: NA; v_gene: TRBV19; abundance: NA; j_gene: TRBJ1-5
CDR3nt: TGTGCTAGCAGCTTAAGAGTGGGCGGGAGTTTGGAAGAGCAGTACTTC; CDR3aa: CASSLRVGGSLEEQYF; d_gene: TRBD2; v_gene: TRBV7-7; abundance: NA; j_gene: TRBJ2-7
CDR3nt: TGTGCCAGCAGCCAAGATGGTGTATTAGAAGGGGCACTGAGTAACTATGGCTACACCTTC; CDR3aa: CASSQDGVLEGALSNYGYTF; d_gene: NA; v_gene: TRBV3-1/TRBV3-2; abundance: NA; j_gene: TRBJ1-2
CDR3nt: TGTGCCAGCAGTTGGGACAGGGAGGGGGCAGATACGCAGTATTTT; CDR3aa: CASSWDREGADTQYF; d_gene: TRBD1; v_gene: TRBV6-5; abundance: NA; j_gene: TRBJ2-3
CDR3nt: TGTGCCAGCAGTTTACGGCAGGGGTCACGGAAAGCTTTCTTT; CDR3aa: CASSLRQGSRKAFF; d_gene: NA; v_gene: TRBV27; abundance: once; j_gene: TRBJ1-1
CDR3nt: TGCGCCAGCAGCCAAGCTTTGGACACTTTCCGGCAGCCCCAGCATTTT; CDR3aa: CASSQALDTFRQPQHF; d_gene: NA; v_gene: TRBV4-3; abundance: once; j_gene: TRBJ1-5
CDR3nt: TGCGCCAGCAGCTGGACAGGGGCCGCGGGGACCGGGGAGCTGTTTTTT; CDR3aa: CASSWTGAAGTGELFF; d_gene: TRBD1; v_gene: TRBV5-1; abundance: NA; j_gene: TRBJ2-2
CDR3nt: TGCGCCAGCAGCTTGTCAGGGTTGCCTACGACCCAGTACTTC; CDR3aa: CASSLSGLPTTQYF; d_gene: NA; v_gene: TRBV5-1; abundance: NA; j_gene: TRBJ2-5
CDR3nt: TGTGCCAGTAGTATGCTCCGGGACAGGGGTCTGAGAGGTGGAAACACCATATATTTT; CDR3aa: CASSMLRDRGLRGGNTIYF; d_gene: TRBD1; v_gene: TRBV19; abundance: NA; j_gene: TRBJ1-3
CDR3nt: TGTGCCAGCAGAACTGACGGGAATCAGCCCCAGCATTTT; CDR3aa: CASRTDGNQPQHF; d_gene: NA; v_gene: TRBV28; abundance: once; j_gene: TRBJ1-5
CDR3nt: TGTGCCAGCAGCTTTACTTTCACGGACAGGGTCAATAGCAATCAGCCCCAGCATTTT; CDR3aa: CASSFTFTDRVNSNQPQHF; d_gene: TRBD1; v_gene: TRBV7-2; abundance: NA; j_gene: TRBJ1-5
CDR3nt: TGTGCCAGCATCGGTGGATCGGGAACTAACTATGGCTACACCTTC; CDR3aa: CASIGGSGTNYGYTF; d_gene: NA; v_gene: TRBV28; abundance: NA; j_gene: TRBJ1-2
CDR3nt: TGTGCCAGCAAGTCCGAGCTGGTTTTATACGAGCAGTACTTC; CDR3aa: CASKSELVLYEQYF; d_gene: NA; v_gene: TRBV2; abundance: NA; j_gene: TRBJ2-7
CDR3nt: TGCGCCAGCAGCTTGGAGGGACAGGGATTCAATGAGCAGTTCTTC; CDR3aa: CASSLEGQGFNEQFF; d_gene: TRBD1; v_gene: TRBV5-1; abundance: NA; j_gene: TRBJ2-1
CDR3nt: TGTGCCAGTAGTATAGTGACAGGGGATATCTACGAGCAGTACTTC; CDR3aa: CASSIVTGDIYEQYF; d_gene: TRBD1; v_gene: TRBV19; abundance: NA; j_gene: TRBJ2-7
CDR3nt: TGCGCCAGCAGCCCGGGACTATTAGTCACAGATACGCAGTATTTT; CDR3aa: CASSPGLLVTDTQYF; d_gene: TRBD2; v_gene: TRBV5-1; abundance: NA; j_gene: TRBJ2-3
CDR3nt: TGTGCCAGCAGCTTCCTCTTTAGCGCAAGCGGAGAGACCCAGTACTTC; CDR3aa: CASSFLFSASGETQYF; d_gene: NA; v_gene: TRBV7-2; abundance: NA; j_gene: TRBJ2-5